This T cell receptor (beta chain) was observed in a study of blood T cell repertoires in COVID-19. At the level of the study: COVID-19 samples, acute and convalescent, were from the United States, Italy and Spain. Sample material is recorded as cDNA or gDNA derived from T cells, B-cell-depleted T cells, or PBMCs.

The CDR3 runs 13 residues. With 3 bases removed from V and 7 bases from J, the gap between germline ends came to 12 bases. Germline V lookup: CDR1 MNHEY, CDR2 SMNVEV (reference sequence). Authors' methods: The authors estimated nucleated cell counts from reference gene primer amplification. Libraries were prepared by immunoSEQ multiplex PCR; TCRdb keeps only in-frame clonotypes and omits some of them. That table furnishes V, J and clone size, whereas the DNA furnished D and trimming. The profile shows fewer than 40,000 clones, more than 60% of them singletons. The chain employs TRBV27 and TRBJ1-2; D gene ambiguous. Sequencing was done on a sample of peripheral blood. The origin of this receptor is a man aged 55 to 70 with active COVID-19. The chain's CDR3 is CASSFRTSSGYTF. CDR3 DNA: TGTGCCAGCAGTTTTCGAACATCCTCTGGCTACACCTTC.